Listed below are T cell receptor beta chains from one sample, sequenced in a study of blood T cell repertoires in COVID-19. Using immunoSEQ multiplex PCR, the repertoire was profiled, and TCRdb retains in-frame clones only, with some absent. The sample shows a few hundred thousand clones, around 84% of them seen only once. The sample consisted of peripheral blood. The receptors stem from a man in his 60s with acute or convalescent COVID-19. The CDR3 runs from the conserved cysteine through the conserved F or W. Fields, in order: J gene, clone size, D gene, V gene, CDR3 DNA, CDR3 protein. A D gene is named only where the DNA matches it firmly. Some rows mark clone size as missing; the rest say once, few, many or name a class of expanded clone.

>TRBJ2-2|few|TRBD1|TRBV2
TGTGCCAGCAGCGAGACAGGGGACACCGGGGAGCTGTTTTTT
CASSETGDTGELFF
>TRBJ2-3|NA|NA|TRBV18
TGTGCCAGCTCACCCAGGACTAGCACAGATACGCAGTATTTT
CASSPRTSTDTQYF
>TRBJ2-5|NA|TRBD2|TRBV4-3
TGCGCCAGCAGCCCGAGCGGGGGCGCGGAGACCCAGTACTTC
CASSPSGGAETQYF
>TRBJ2-1|NA|TRBD1|TRBV7-9
TGTGCCAGCAGCATACAGGGGGCTTCCTACAATGAGCAGTTCTTC
CASSIQGASYNEQFF
>TRBJ1-3|once|TRBD1|TRBV7-6
TGTGCCAGCAGCCAACCTGCCGGGACAGCTGGAAACACCATATATTTT
CASSQPAGTAGNTIYF
>TRBJ1-1|NA|NA|TRBV7-9
TGTGCCAGCAGCTTAGCGGGCGGAGGGACTGAAGCTTTCTTT
CASSLAGGGTEAFF
>TRBJ2-1|NA|TRBD2|TRBV7-7
TGTGCTAGCAGCTCATCTCCCGGGACTAGCGGGACTAATGAGCAGTTCTTC
CASSSSPGTSGTNEQFF
>TRBJ1-4|NA|NA|TRBV28
TGTGCCAGCAAATTCAGGGGAACTAATGAAAAACTGTTTTTT
CASKFRGTNEKLFF
>TRBJ2-7|NA|NA|TRBV4-2
TGTGCCAGCAGCCATATCTCGGCCGGGACAACAGGATACGAGCAGTACTTC
CASSHISAGTTGYEQYF
>TRBJ1-3|NA|NA|TRBV5-1
TGCGCCAGCAGCTCGGACAGCTCTGGAAACACCATATATTTT
CASSSDSSGNTIYF
>TRBJ1-5|NA|TRBD1|TRBV4-1
TGCGCCAGCAGCTCGAGGGGGGCACAGGGGTATAGCAATCAGCCCCAGCATTTT
CASSSRGAQGYSNQPQHF
>TRBJ1-1|NA|TRBD1|TRBV19
TGTGCCAGTAGCCCGGGACAGATGAACACTGAAGCTTTCTTT
CASSPGQMNTEAFF
>TRBJ2-1|NA|NA|TRBV7-8
TGTGCCAGCAGCGCTAAGCGAGGGTTTGGCAATGAGCAGTTCTTC
CASSAKRGFGNEQFF
>TRBJ2-7|NA|NA|TRBV2
TGTGCCAGCAGGACCCTGGGGGCGGCCTACGAGCAGTACTTC
CASRTLGAAYEQYF
>TRBJ2-5|NA|NA|TRBV6-5
TGTGCCAGCAGTTACCGAGCGGGAGAGACCCAGTACTTC
CASSYRAGETQYF